This T cell receptor beta chain comes out of a study of response to subunit inactivated influenza vaccine. Findings of the study overall: There was a suggestion from the authors that each seasonal influenza vaccination recruits few new T cells.

This clonotype was seen many times. The antigen remains undetermined. Germline assignment: CDR1 LGHNA and CDR2 YNFKEQ. CDR3 length equals 15 residues. The V gene lost 3 bases and the J gene lost 1 base, with 12 bases spanning the gap. Using its own MiXCR run on the RT-PCR reads, TCRdb lists one record per CDR3 protein. In the table there are about 300,000 distinct CDR3 sequences, about 20% of which are singletons. The material was PBMCs from blood, obtained 21 months after vaccination. This receptor was obtained from a man in his fifties or sixties who received an inactivated influenza vaccine. V gene TRBV4-2 combines with J gene TRBJ1-1, with a possible D match to TRBD1 (5 bases). CDR3 protein: CASSQADIQNTEAFF. CDR3 nucleotides: TGTGCCAGCAGCCAGGCGGACATCCAGAACACTGAAGCTTTCTTT.